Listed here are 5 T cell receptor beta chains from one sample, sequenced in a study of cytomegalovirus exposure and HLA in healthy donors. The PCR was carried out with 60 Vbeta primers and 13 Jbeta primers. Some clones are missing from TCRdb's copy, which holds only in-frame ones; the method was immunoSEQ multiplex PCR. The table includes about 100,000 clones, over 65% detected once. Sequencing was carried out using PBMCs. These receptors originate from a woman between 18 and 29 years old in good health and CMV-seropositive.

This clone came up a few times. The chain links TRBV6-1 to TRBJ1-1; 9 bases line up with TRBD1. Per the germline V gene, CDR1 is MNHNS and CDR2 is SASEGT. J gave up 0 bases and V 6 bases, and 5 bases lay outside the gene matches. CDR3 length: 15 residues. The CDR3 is CASRDRGLMNTEAFF. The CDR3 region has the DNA TGTGCCAGCAGGGACAGGGGACTAATGAACACTGAAGCTTTCTTT.

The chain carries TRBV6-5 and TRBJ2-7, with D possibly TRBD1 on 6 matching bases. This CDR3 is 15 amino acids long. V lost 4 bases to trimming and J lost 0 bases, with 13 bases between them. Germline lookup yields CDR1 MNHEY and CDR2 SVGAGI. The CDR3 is CASSSPGQISYEQYF. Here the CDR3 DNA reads TGTGCCAGCAGTTCACCCGGACAGATCTCCTACGAGCAGTACTTC.

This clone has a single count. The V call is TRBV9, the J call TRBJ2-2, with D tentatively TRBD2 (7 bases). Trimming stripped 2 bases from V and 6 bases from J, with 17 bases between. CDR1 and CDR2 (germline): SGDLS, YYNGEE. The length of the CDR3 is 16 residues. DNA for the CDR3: TGTGCCAGCAGCGTTGGAGGGGGGGCTTGGGCCGGGGAGCTGTTTTTT. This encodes CASSVGGGAWAGELFF.

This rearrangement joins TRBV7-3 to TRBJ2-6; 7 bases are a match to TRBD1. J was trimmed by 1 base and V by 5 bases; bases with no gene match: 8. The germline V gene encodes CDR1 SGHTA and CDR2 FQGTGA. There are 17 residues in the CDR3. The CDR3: CASSPGQLGSGANVLTF. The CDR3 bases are TGTGCCAGCAGCCCGGGACAGTTGGGGTCTGGGGCCAACGTCCTGACTTTC. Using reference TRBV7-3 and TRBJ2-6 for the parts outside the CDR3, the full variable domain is GAGVSQTPSNKVTEKGKYVELRCDPISGHTALYWYRQSLGQGPEFLIYFQGTGAADDSGLPNDRFFAVRPEGSVSTLKIQRTERGDSAVYLCASSPGQLGSGANVLTFGAGSRLTVL.

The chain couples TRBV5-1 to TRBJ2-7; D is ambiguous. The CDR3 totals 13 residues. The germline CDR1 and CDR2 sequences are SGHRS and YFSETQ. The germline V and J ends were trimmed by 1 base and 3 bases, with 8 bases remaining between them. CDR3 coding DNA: TGCGCCAGCAGCTTGAGTACAGACTACGAGCAGTACTTC. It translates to CASSLSTDYEQYF.